This T cell receptor beta chain was captured by sequencing in a study of T-cell memory formation after mild COVID-19. The study's findings and limits: Among contracting clones, CD4+ were mainly CM/EM and CD8+ enriched in EMRA. Among clones contracting day 15 to 85, CD4/CD8 was balanced, whereas later expanders leaned CD4+.

Germline V lookup: CDR1 SGHTA, CDR2 FQGNSA. With V trimmed by 5 bases and J by 4 bases, 5 bases remained unmatched. This CDR3 region has 14 residues. The 5'RACE method, run with constant-segment primers, produced TCR alpha and TCR beta cDNA libraries (carrying sample barcodes and UMIs). TCRdb re-called the 5' RACE reads through MiXCR, storing one row per CDR3 protein. Of 90,000 to 130,000 distinct CDR3 sequences detected, 18% appear once; the ten largest clones hold around 5.1%. This clonotype occurred many times. Its antigen remains unknown. The sequencing sample was made of PBMCs or a T cell subset sorted from them (not recorded which). This receptor was taken from a man between 18 and 29 years old who had mild COVID-19 (a few samples of this study predate the infection). Cell type and time point are not known. This chain connects TRBV7-2 to TRBJ2-3; the match to TRBD2 covers 8 bases. CDR3 sequence (DNA): TGTGCCAGCAGCCGGTCGGGGGGGCCAGATACGCAGTATTTT. It yields the protein CASSRSGGPDTQYF.